This T cell receptor (beta chain) was captured in a study of blood T cell repertoires in COVID-19. In the study overall: Whether acute or convalescent, the COVID-19 samples came from the United States, Italy and Spain. PBMCs, B-cell-depleted T cells, or T cells provided the cDNA or gDNA that made up the material.

The authors' processing: Estimated nucleated cell counts came from reference gene primer amplification. This table comes from immunoSEQ multiplex PCR, and its TCRdb copy is limited to in-frame clones, with some not included. V, J and clone size derive from that table, while D and trimming were established from the DNA sequence. The profile shows fewer than 200,000 clones, 88% of them singletons. CDR3 length: 14 residues. V shed 0 bases and J shed 10 bases, with 15 bases lying between them. The chain couples TRBV23-1 to TRBJ1-1, with D perhaps matching TRBD1 (6 bases). TRBV23-1 is an open reading frame whose function is uncertain. The origin of this receptor is a man aged 45-65 years who had recovered from COVID-19. Sequenced material: peripheral blood. The CDR3 sequence: CASSQSGGGDGAFF. The CDR3 region has the DNA TGCGCCAGCAGTCAATCGGGCGGGGGCGACGGAGCTTTCTTT.